Listed here are 6 T cell receptor beta chains from one sample, sequenced in a study of T cell responses to AZD1222 COVID-19 vaccine. TCRdb keeps only in-frame clones here, not all; method: immunoSEQ multiplex PCR. This table has 40,000 to 50,000 clones, over 80% appearing once. The source was peripheral blood, collected 28 days after the second AZD1222 dose. These TCRs come from an adult who received the AZD1222 COVID-19 vaccine.

This chain links TRBV5-4 with TRBJ2-3; D gene uncertain. This CDR3 spans 15 amino acids. Germline values: CDR1 SGHNT, CDR2 YYREEE (reference sequence). V dropped 0 bases and J dropped 1 base, with 9 bases sitting between them. CDR3 DNA sequence: TGTGCCAGCAGCTTGGGGGCGGACCGCACAGATACGCAGTATTTT. As protein: CASSLGADRTDTQYF.

The chain couples TRBV29-1 to TRBJ2-7; 12 bases match TRBD1. CDR1 SQVTM and CDR2 ANQGSEA come from the germline V gene. CDR3 length: 17 residues. The V gene end was trimmed by 5 bases and the J gene end by 2 bases; junction bases not matched to a gene: 13. The CDR3 spells CSVRDRGHGKGAYEQYF. CDR3 DNA: TGCAGCGTTCGGGACAGGGGGCATGGCAAGGGGGCCTACGAGCAGTACTTC.

The gene calls are TRBV5-1 and TRBJ1-3; D unresolved. The germline gives CDR1 SGHRS, CDR2 YFSETQ. V lost 4 bases and J 2 bases, leaving 13 bases between the germline ends. The CDR3 totals 15 residues. The DNA for the CDR3 is TGCGCCAGCAGCGCTTCGGGGTCGGCTGGAAACACCATATATTTT. Its translation is CASSASGSAGNTIYF.

The rearrangement links TRBV28 to TRBJ1-2; D might be TRBD1 (5 bases). CDR3 length: 14 residues. Germline V lookup: CDR1 MDHEN, CDR2 SYDVKM. V was pared by 5 bases and J by 1 base, with 11 bases between. DNA for the CDR3: TGTGCCAGCAGTGGGGGATCAAGTAACTATGGCTACACCTTC. Translating gives CASSGGSSNYGYTF.

This clone was seen only a few times. V and J are TRBV6-2 or TRBV6-3 and TRBJ1-2; 7 bases match TRBD1. The J segment lost 4 bases and the V segment lost 0 bases, leaving 2 bases of the junction unmatched. Germline assignment: CDR1 MNHEY and CDR2 SVGEGT. The CDR3 extends over 14 amino acids. CDR3 sequence: CASSYSQGLYGYTF. DNA for the CDR3: TGTGCCAGCAGTTACTCACAGGGGCTCTATGGCTACACCTTC.

J is TRBJ1-2 and V is TRBV7-3, with D perhaps matching TRBD1 (5 bases). V was cut by 5 bases and J by 4 bases, with 11 bases left in between. The germline gives CDR1 SGHTA, CDR2 FQGTGA. The CDR3 extends over 13 amino acids. The CDR3 reads CASSLDSSYGYTF. CDR3 in DNA: TGTGCCAGCAGCCTAGACAGTTCCTATGGCTACACCTTC. Combining the CDR3 with reference TRBV7-3 and TRBJ1-2 gives the whole variable domain GAGVSQTPSNKVTEKGKYVELRCDPISGHTALYWYRQSLGQGPEFLIYFQGTGAADDSGLPNDRFFAVRPEGSVSTLKIQRTERGDSAVYLCASSLDSSYGYTFGSGTRLTVV.